This note documents a single TCR beta chain sequence. V was trimmed by 5 bases and J by 5 bases, leaving 16 bases between them. The V gene's germline CDR1 is MDHEN and CDR2 SYDVKM. This CDR3 contains 15 residues. Profiled with immunoSEQ multiplex PCR; TCRdb holds only in-frame clones, not every one. The repertoire holds some 120,000 clones, with approximately 92% as singletons. These data are taken from a study of CD4+ T cells in melanoma. The chain has TRBV28 and TRBJ2-1, with D tentatively TRBD2 (6 bases). The sequenced sample consisted of peripheral blood. The receptor comes from a human donor with melanoma. The CDR3 sequence is CASSVPGLTHNEQFF. CDR3 sequence (DNA): TGTGCCAGCAGTGTCCCGGGACTCACTCACAATGAGCAGTTCTTC.